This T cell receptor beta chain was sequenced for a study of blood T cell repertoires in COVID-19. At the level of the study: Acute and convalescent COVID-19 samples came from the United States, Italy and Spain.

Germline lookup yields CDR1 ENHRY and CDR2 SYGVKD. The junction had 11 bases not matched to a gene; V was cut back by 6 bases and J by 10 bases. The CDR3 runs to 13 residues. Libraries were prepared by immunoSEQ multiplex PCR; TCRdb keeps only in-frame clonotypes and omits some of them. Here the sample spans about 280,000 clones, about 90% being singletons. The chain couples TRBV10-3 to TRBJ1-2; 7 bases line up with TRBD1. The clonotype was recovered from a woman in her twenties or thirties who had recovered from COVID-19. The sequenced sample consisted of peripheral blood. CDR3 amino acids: CAIRGGQAFDYTF. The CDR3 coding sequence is TGTGCCATCAGGGGAGGACAGGCCTTTGACTACACCTTC.